The T cell receptor (beta chain) described here comes from a study of blood T cell repertoires in COVID-19 (TCRdb year 2020). For the study in its entirety: Collaborator samples came from the United States, Italy and Spain and covered acute and convalescent phases of COVID-19. The material from the prospective study consisted of cDNA or gDNA derived from T cells, B-cell-depleted T cells, or PBMCs. The dataset comprised deeply sampled blood TCRbeta repertoires from subjects exposed to, actively infected with, or recovered from COVID-19. The repertoires were released in a freely available public database intended as a resource for research on the immune response to SARS-CoV-2. The samples were drawn from the first 160 participants of the ongoing ImmuneRACE study and from 1,254 subjects provided by 6 global collaborators. Nearly every sample came with metadata listing a de-identified subject ID, COVID-19 status, age in years and sex. Where available, HLA class I and class II types were taken from metadata supplied by the sample provider and were not determined by assay-based typing.

The immunoSEQ Assay, a bias-controlled multiplex PCR, was used to amplify TCRbeta CDR3 regions from genomic DNA. The study's processing was this. Nucleated cell counts per sample were estimated from amplification of reference gene primers within the assay. To quantify the absolute abundance of each unique TCRbeta CDR3 rearrangement, sequence reads were collapsed and filtered. Productive Simpson clonality was computed per sample as the square root of Simpson's diversity index over productive rearrangements. TCRdb retrieved this table from immuneACCESS and kept in-frame rearrangements only. Not all clones are present; in checked studies, unresolved V genes account for under half, and no reason is known for the remainder. V and J calls and clone size are given by that table; D and trimming were obtained from the DNA. The sample table holds 150,000 to 250,000 clones, of which roughly 84% were seen once. The ten largest make up 7% to 9% of the sample.

Concerning this clone: The target of this receptor is not known. No clone much larger than this one lies a single base away; base qualities are absent.

Participants in the prospective study were aged roughly 18 to 89 years, lived in under 30 United States geographic areas, and enrolled through a virtual design. In the prospective study, participants were assigned to cohorts based on the clinical history participants reported in a screening survey and a study questionnaire. Recovered participants in ImmuneRACE Cohort 3 were defined as having two consecutive negative NP/OP PCR tests, clearance from a healthcare professional, or resolution of symptoms. Each participant in the prospective study had whole blood, serum and a nasopharyngeal or oropharyngeal swab collected by mobile phlebotomists. Over a roughly 2-month period, participants in the prospective study had the option of providing additional blood draws and questionnaires. Blood samples from the prospective study were shipped frozen or at room temperature prior to DNA extraction. Study-wide findings and limitations: How much clinical and demographic metadata was included differed by source and by participant, and the metadata was provided uncurated.

As encoded in the germline V gene, CDR1 is ENHRY while CDR2 is SYGVKD. Relative to germline, V is missing 3 bases and J is missing 0 bases, with 5 bases of the junction outside any gene match. CDR3 length: 16 amino acids, cysteine to phenylalanine. CDR3 DNA is the only sequence kept; it has 48 bases, read in frame from the first base. Material for sequencing was PBMCs or T cells enriched from blood (not recorded which). The receptor was derived from a man aged 35-49 years who had recovered from COVID-19. The chain is assembled from TRBV10-3 and TRBJ1-5; TRBD1 aligns with 7 central bases. CDR3 loop: CAISDLGTASNQPQHF. The DNA is as follows: TGTGCCATCAGTGATCTTGGGACAGCTAGCAATCAGCCCCAGCATTTT.